These 3 T cell receptor beta chains originate from one sample sequenced in a study of early T cells in non-severe SARS-CoV-2 infection. Each CDR3 protein gets one entry after TCRdb re-called the 5' RACE reads with MiXCR. The sample contains tens of thousands of distinct CDR3 sequences, roughly an eighth of which appear only once. Sequences were obtained from whole blood. The receptors were gathered from an adult who was a healthcare worker with PCR-confirmed SARS-CoV-2 infection or an uninfected control (not recorded which).

Many counts were recorded for this clonotype. This chain links TRBV7-9 with TRBJ2-5, with D possibly matching TRBD2 (5 bases). The CDR3 sequence is 15 residues long. Per germline, CDR1 SEHNR and CDR2 FQNEAQ (reference sequence). The ends were cut back, 1 base at V and 1 base at J, with 10 bases in the middle. The CDR3 coding sequence is TGTGCCAGCAGCTTAGGCATCAGCGGCCAAGAGACCCAGTACTTC. Its translation is CASSLGISGQETQYF.

The CDR3 loop is CASSPQNNQPQHF. CDR3 nucleotides: TGTGCCAGCAGCCCGCAAAACAATCAGCCCCAGCATTTT. The J gene is TRBJ1-5, the V gene TRBV7-2; D unresolved. CDR1 is SGHTA, CDR2 FQGNSA, per germline. V gave up 5 bases and J gave up 3 bases, with 8 bases separating them. CDR3 length: 13 residues.

This clonotype was observed at least ten times. Here the CDR3 reads CASSLVAAGANVLTF. The CDR3 DNA reads TGCGCCAGCAGCTTGGTGGCGGCGGGGGCCAACGTCCTGACTTTC. The gene calls are TRBV5-1 and TRBJ2-6; D unresolved. V lost 0 bases and J lost 4, with 8 bases in between. The length of the CDR3 is 15 residues. Looked up from germline, CDR1 is SGHRS and CDR2 is YFSETQ.